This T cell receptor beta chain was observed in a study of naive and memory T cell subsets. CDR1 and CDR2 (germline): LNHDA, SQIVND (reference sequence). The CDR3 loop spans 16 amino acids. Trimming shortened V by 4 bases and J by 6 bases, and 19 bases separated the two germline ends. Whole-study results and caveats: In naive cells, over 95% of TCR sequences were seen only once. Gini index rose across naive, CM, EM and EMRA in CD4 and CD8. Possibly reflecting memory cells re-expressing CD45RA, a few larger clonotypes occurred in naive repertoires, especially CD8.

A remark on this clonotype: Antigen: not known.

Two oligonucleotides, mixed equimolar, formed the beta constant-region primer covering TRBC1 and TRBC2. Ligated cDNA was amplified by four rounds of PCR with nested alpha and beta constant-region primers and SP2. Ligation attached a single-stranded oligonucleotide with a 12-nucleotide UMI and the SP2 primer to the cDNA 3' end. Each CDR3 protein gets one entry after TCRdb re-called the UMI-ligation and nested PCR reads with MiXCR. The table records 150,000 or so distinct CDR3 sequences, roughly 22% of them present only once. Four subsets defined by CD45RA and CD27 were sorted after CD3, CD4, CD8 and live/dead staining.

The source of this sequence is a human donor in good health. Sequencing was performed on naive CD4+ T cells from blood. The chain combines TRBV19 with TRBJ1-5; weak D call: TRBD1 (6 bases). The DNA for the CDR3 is TGTGCCAGTAGTAGCCCCCGGGACATTGCTGGTCAGCCCCAGCATTTT. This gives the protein CASSSPRDIAGQPQHF.